This entry describes one T cell receptor beta chain. Its antigen is unidentified. This entry comes from a study of T cell responses to AZD1222 COVID-19 vaccine. Study-wide results and caveats: Unmutated variant regions are reportedly targeted by nearly half of spike-specific TCRs. With two AZD1222 doses given, Spike-specific TCR breadth and depth both rose. Clonal diversity was possibly underestimated, and white British individuals and females predominated among donors.

The CDR3 extends over 13 amino acids. Germline V gene lookup returns CDR1 MNHEY and CDR2 SVGAGI. V was trimmed by 0 bases and J by 6 bases, leaving 8 bases between them. Generated by immunoSEQ multiplex PCR, the TCRdb table keeps only in-frame clones and is missing some. The data show 90,000 to 120,000 clones, around nine tenths seen once. The material sequenced was peripheral blood, taken on day 0 of AZD1222 vaccination. The chain links TRBV6-5 to TRBJ1-1; possibly TRBD1 for D (5 bases). The sequence was collected from an adult in good health. CDR3 coding DNA: TGTGCCAGCAGTTACTCCGGGGGATCTGAAGCTTTCTTT. This sequence encodes CASSYSGGSEAFF.